This T cell receptor (beta chain) was captured in a study of T cell responses to AZD1222 COVID-19 vaccine. Study overall: Second-dose intervals of approximately 4 or approximately 12 weeks were pooled. General study findings and limits: Mostly white British, mostly female donors; authors suggested clonal diversity may be underestimated. Repertoire collection took place solely once the T cell response had peaked.

V gave up 5 bases and J gave up 11 bases; unmatched junction bases: 12. CDR1 is SGHTA, CDR2 FQGNSA, per germline. The CDR3 runs to 16 residues. Assay used: immunoSEQ multiplex PCR; TCRdb lists only in-frame clones, some missing. The sample holds about 130,000 clones; approximately 89% are singletons and the top ten take about 5%. As concerns this clone: Antigen unknown.

The clonotype originates from an adult in good health. The gene calls are TRBV7-2 and TRBJ2-3, with 14 bases identical to TRBD2. The input for sequencing was peripheral blood, taken on day 0 of AZD1222 vaccination. The CDR3 sequence is CASSGGLAGARIGQYF. The CDR3 coding sequence is TGTGCCAGCAGCGGGGGACTAGCGGGGGCCCGAATAGGGCAGTATTTT.